One and the same sample provided the 24 T cell receptor beta chains below, sequenced in a study of T cells in Graves' hyperthyroidism and ophthalmopathy. There were TCR beta CDR3 regions amplified from RNA transcripts. The HTBI primer set drove a first-round RT-PCR of the TCR CDR3. TCRdb reprocessed the multiplex PCR reads via MiXCR and lists one record per CDR3 protein. The table has fewer than 750,000 distinct CDR3 sequences, about half seen once; the top ten hold around 8%. Sequenced: peripheral blood or thyroid tissue (not recorded which). The receptors shown here come from a woman under 30 with Graves' hyperthyroidism.

The genes are TRBV27 and TRBJ1-1; D gene ambiguous. CDR1 is MNHEY and CDR2 is SMNVEV in the germline V gene (reference sequence). Trimming pared 2 bases from V and 1 base from J, leaving 11 bases between. CDR3 length: 15 amino acids. The CDR3 region has the DNA TGTGCCAGCAGTTTAAGTACCAGCTCGAACACTGAAGCTTTCTTT. As protein: CASSLSTSSNTEAFF.

This clonotype was found many times. The J gene is TRBJ1-4, the V gene TRBV7-8; D possibly corresponds to TRBD1 (6 bases). With 11 bases removed from V and 5 bases from J, the gap between germline ends came to 18 bases. From germline, CDR1 is SGHVS and CDR2 FQNEAQ. The CDR3 covers 14 residues. CDR3 residues: CAGGNGARNEKLFF. DNA of the CDR3: TGTGCCGGGGGCAATGGGGCACGAAATGAAAAACTGTTTTTT.

This clonotype was counted ten times or more. V usage is TRBV5-6 and J usage is TRBJ2-5; no firm D call. The CDR3 length is 14 residues. Germline-derived CDR1 and CDR2 are SGHDT and YYEEEE. Trimming left V 3 bases short and J 5 bases short, with 14 bases between. This CDR3 is CASSSPSLGETQYF. The CDR3 DNA follows: TGTGCCAGCAGCTCGCCCTCCCTAGGGGAGACCCAGTACTTC. The variable domain in full, completed from reference TRBV5-6 and TRBJ2-5, reads DAGVTQSPTHLIKTRGQQVTLRCSPKSGHDTVSWYQQALGQGPQFIFQYYEEEERQRGNFPDRFSGHQFPNYSSELNVNALLLGDSALYLCASSSPSLGETQYFGPGTRLLVL.

Concerning this clonotype: One end of the junction fails to match germline, which may point to a read error. The rearrangement links TRBV29-1 to TRBJ2-6, with a possible D match to TRBD2 (6 bases). Germline CDR1 is SQVTM and CDR2 is ANQGSEA. The length of the CDR3 is 14 residues. CDR3 region: CSVGVGTGASVLTF. The CDR3 DNA follows: TGCAGCGTTGGAGTAGGGACTGGGGCCAGCGTCCTGACTTTC. Full variable domain (rest looked up from reference TRBV29-1 and TRBJ2-6): SAVISQKPSRDICQRGTSLTIQCQVDSQVTMMFWYRQQPGQSLTLIATANQGSEATYESGFVIDKFPISRPNLTFSTLTVSNMSPEDSSIYLCSVGVGTGASVLTFGAGSRLTVL.

This clonotype was picked up a small number of times. The chain uses TRBV6-5 and TRBJ2-2; 7 nucleotides agree with TRBD2. This CDR3 contains 15 residues. V gave up 7 bases and J gave up 6 bases; unmatched junction bases: 11. CDR1 is MNHEY and CDR2 is SVGAGI in the germline V gene. Here the CDR3 reads CASTLGVGGPGELFF. The DNA of the CDR3 is TGTGCCAGCACCCTCGGGGTGGGAGGGCCCGGGGAGCTGTTTTTT.

This clonotype appeared many times. The rearrangement joins TRBV14 to TRBJ1-4; D gene ambiguous. This CDR3 contains 14 residues. V shed 0 bases and J shed 6 bases, with 8 bases lying between them. Germline CDR1 and CDR2: SGHDN and FVKESK. CDR3: CASSQDRGYEKLFF. CDR3 DNA: TGTGCCAGCAGCCAAGACCGCGGGTATGAAAAACTGTTTTTT.

With regard to this clonotype: The germline gene is not matched at one end of the junction; a read error may be the cause. The chain uses TRBV15 and TRBJ1-3, with D uncertain. The CDR3 covers 12 residues. Germline V gives CDR1 LNHNV, CDR2 YYDKDF (reference sequence). The CDR3 region is CATSRAGSTIYF. CDR3 bases: TGTGCCACCAGCAGAGCGGGAAGCACCATATATTTT.

The CDR3 loop reads CASSLAFASGQGEKLFF. As DNA, the CDR3 is TGTGCCAGCAGCTTAGCCTTCGCCTCGGGCCAGGGTGAAAAACTGTTTTTT. The genes are TRBV7-8 and TRBJ1-4, with D perhaps TRBD1 (5 bases). The CDR3 runs to 17 residues. From germline, CDR1 is SGHVS and CDR2 FQNEAQ. V lost 0 bases and J 7 bases, leaving 18 bases between the germline ends.

The chain carries TRBV29-1 and TRBJ2-1; 10 bases fit TRBD2. Trimming cost V 5 bases and J 3 bases; bases outside gene matches: 7. The germline gives CDR1 SQVTM, CDR2 ANQGSEA. The CDR3 covers 15 residues. The CDR3 loop is CSVQGTSDHYNEQFF. CDR3 bases: TGCAGCGTTCAGGGGACTAGCGACCACTACAATGAGCAGTTCTTC.

About this clonotype itself: This may be a read error, as it is one base from a much larger clone. The chain joins TRBV2 to TRBJ2-2, with 11 positions matching TRBD2. This CDR3 contains 17 residues. Germline CDR1 reads SNHLY; CDR2 reads FYNNEI. Here the CDR3 DNA reads TGTGCCAGCAGTCCGACTAGCGGGGCCGGTAAGACCGGGGAGCTGCTTTTT. As protein: CASSPTSGAGKTGELLF. Full variable domain (rest looked up from reference TRBV2 and TRBJ2-2): EPEVTQTPSHQVTQMGQEVILRCVPISNHLYFYWYRQILGQKVEFLVSFYNNEISEKSEIFDDQFSVERPDGSNFTLKIRSTKLEDSAMYFCASSPTSGAGKTGELLFGEGSRLTVL.

This clonotype showed up many times. The chain couples TRBV5-6 to TRBJ2-7, with TRBD1 identical over 7 bases. CDR3 length: 13 residues. Germline-derived CDR1 and CDR2 are SGHDT and YYEEEE. The trim removed 2 bases at V and 6 bases at J, leaving 5 bases unmatched. The CDR3 is CASSFDRAGEQYF. Here the CDR3 DNA reads TGTGCCAGCAGCTTCGACAGGGCGGGCGAGCAGTACTTC. Drawing the rest from reference TRBV5-6 and TRBJ2-7, the complete variable domain is DAGVTQSPTHLIKTRGQQVTLRCSPKSGHDTVSWYQQALGQGPQFIFQYYEEEERQRGNFPDRFSGHQFPNYSSELNVNALLLGDSALYLCASSFDRAGEQYFGPGTRLTVT.

The rearrangement links TRBV11-2 to TRBJ2-3, with 10 bases that match TRBD2. Trimming removed 3 bases from V and 4 bases from J; junction bases left unmatched: 7. Germline lookup yields CDR1 SGHAT and CDR2 FQNNGV. The CDR3 consists of 16 residues. The CDR3, as DNA: TGTGCCAGCAGCTTTTCAAGCGGGAGGGCCGCAGATACGCAGTATTTT. Its translation is CASSFSSGRAADTQYF.

This clonotype occurred a few times. V and J are TRBV19 and TRBJ2-3; a possible D gene is TRBD2 (5 bases). CDR3 length: 14 amino acids. Germline V CDR1 and CDR2: LNHDA, SQIVND (reference sequence). The V and J ends lost 3 bases and 0 bases respectively, with 7 bases between them. The CDR3 spells CASSIRGSTDTQYF. CDR3 coding DNA: TGTGCCAGTAGTATTCGAGGGAGCACAGATACGCAGTATTTT.

J is TRBJ2-5 and V is TRBV7-2, with 12 bases lining up with TRBD2. CDR3 size: 17 residues. The trim removed 5 bases at V and 5 bases at J, leaving 12 bases unmatched. Germline-derived CDR1 and CDR2 are SGHTA and FQGNSA. The CDR3 DNA reads as TGTGCCAGCAGCGCTCTAGCGGGAGGGCCTTGGTATGAGACCCAGTACTTC. This translates into CASSALAGGPWYETQYF. Full variable domain (outside the CDR3, taken from reference TRBV7-2 and TRBJ2-5): GAGVSQSPSNKVTEKGKDVELRCDPISGHTALYWYRQSLGQGLEFLIYFQGNSAPDKSGLPSDRFSAERTGGSVSTLTIQRTQQEDSAVYLCASSALAGGPWYETQYFGPGTRLLVL.

In this sample, this clonotype turned up many times. The rearrangement uses TRBV7-9 and TRBJ1-4; no reliable D call. V was pared by 6 bases and J by 8 bases, with 10 bases between. Germline loops: CDR1 SEHNR, CDR2 FQNEAQ (reference sequence). This CDR3 region has 12 residues. Written as DNA, the CDR3 is TGTGCCAGCAGGGATTTGGAGGAAAAACTGTTTTTT. It specifies CASRDLEEKLFF.

This chain joins TRBV20-1 and TRBJ2-5, with 10 bases that match TRBD2. Trimming took 0 bases from V and 1 from J; bases not matched to a gene: 5. The CDR3 consists of 16 residues. CDR1 and CDR2 (germline): DFQATT, SNEGSKA (reference sequence). DNA for the CDR3: TGCAGTGCTAGAGAGTGGACTAGCGGCACCCAAGAGACCCAGTACTTC. Translation: CSAREWTSGTQETQYF.

The sample holds many counts of this clonotype. In nucleotides, the CDR3 is TGTGCCAGCAGCTTGGGCGCGGGAGGGATCACCGGGGAGCTGTTTTTT. Translation: CASSLGAGGITGELFF. The chain combines TRBV5-6 with TRBJ2-2; 9 bases are shared with TRBD2. J lost 4 bases, V lost 0 bases, and 4 bases had no gene match. This CDR3 has 16 residues. CDR1 SGHDT and CDR2 YYEEEE come from the germline V gene.

The gene calls are TRBV5-4 and TRBJ2-5; D is tentatively TRBD1 or TRBD2 (5 bases each). Germline values: CDR1 SGHNT, CDR2 YYREEE (reference sequence). Trimming took 6 bases from V and 3 from J, leaving 24 bases between them. This CDR3 spans 17 amino acids. CDR3 amino acids: CASKSTVDKGREETQYF. Written as DNA, the CDR3 is TGTGCCAGCAAGAGTACTGTCGACAAGGGGCGGGAAGAGACCCAGTACTTC.

This clonotype was detected many times. The J gene is TRBJ2-7, the V gene TRBV15; D remains unclear. CDR3 length equals 13 residues. Germline assignment: CDR1 LNHNV and CDR2 YYDKDF (reference sequence). Trimming pared 0 bases from V and 7 bases from J, leaving 10 bases between. The CDR3 nucleotides are TGTGCCACCAGCAGAGAGAAGGTTCGAGAGCAGTACTTC. It translates to CATSREKVREQYF.

A remark on this clonotype: Being one base from a much bigger clone, this may be a read error. The rearrangement links TRBV5-6 to TRBJ1-4; D call uncertain. V lost 1 base and J 0 bases, leaving 10 bases between the germline ends. CDR3 length equals 16 residues. Per the germline V gene, CDR1 is SGHDT and CDR2 is YYEEEE. This chain's CDR3 is CASSLKPHATNEKLFF. CDR3 nucleotides: TGTGCCAGCAGCTTGAAACCTCATGCAACTAATGAAAAACTGTTTTTT.

Of note for this clonotype: At one of its ends the junction is not consistent with the germline gene, which may arise from a read error. The V gene is TRBV24-1, the J gene TRBJ2-5, with TRBD1 identical over 11 bases. CDR1 and CDR2 (germline): KGHDR, SFDVKD. The CDR3 loop spans 17 amino acids. As DNA, the CDR3 is TGTGCCACCAGTAATTTAGGGACAGGGGGGAGCTCAGAGACCCAGTACTTC. Residues: CATSNLGTGGSSETQYF.

The chain recombines TRBV10-3 with TRBJ1-2, with 9 bases lining up with TRBD1. J was trimmed by 7 bases and V by 6 bases; bases with no gene match: 3. From germline, CDR1 is ENHRY and CDR2 SYGVKD. The CDR3 totals 12 residues. CDR3 bases: TGTGCCATCAGGGACAGGGGTTTTGGCTACACCTTC. Translation: CAIRDRGFGYTF.

J is TRBJ1-5 and V is TRBV6-5, with D unclear. V dropped 0 bases and J dropped 6 bases, with 12 bases sitting between them. CDR3 size: 15 residues. Germline V gene data show CDR1 as MNHEY and CDR2 as SVGAGI. CDR3 loop: CASSYSSGSGQPQHF. For the CDR3, the DNA is TGTGCCAGCAGTTACTCGAGCGGGTCGGGTCAGCCCCAGCATTTT.

This clonotype was seen at least ten times. One base away lies a much larger clone, so this may be a sequencing read error. The gene calls are TRBV29-1 and TRBJ2-7; D is ambiguous. Trimming removed 6 bases at V and 3 bases at J, with 12 bases between. There are 12 residues in the CDR3. The germline V gene encodes CDR1 SQVTM and CDR2 ANQGSEA. CDR3 protein: CSVRTEHYEQYF. Here the CDR3 DNA reads TGCAGCGTGAGGACCGAACACTACGAGCAGTACTTC.